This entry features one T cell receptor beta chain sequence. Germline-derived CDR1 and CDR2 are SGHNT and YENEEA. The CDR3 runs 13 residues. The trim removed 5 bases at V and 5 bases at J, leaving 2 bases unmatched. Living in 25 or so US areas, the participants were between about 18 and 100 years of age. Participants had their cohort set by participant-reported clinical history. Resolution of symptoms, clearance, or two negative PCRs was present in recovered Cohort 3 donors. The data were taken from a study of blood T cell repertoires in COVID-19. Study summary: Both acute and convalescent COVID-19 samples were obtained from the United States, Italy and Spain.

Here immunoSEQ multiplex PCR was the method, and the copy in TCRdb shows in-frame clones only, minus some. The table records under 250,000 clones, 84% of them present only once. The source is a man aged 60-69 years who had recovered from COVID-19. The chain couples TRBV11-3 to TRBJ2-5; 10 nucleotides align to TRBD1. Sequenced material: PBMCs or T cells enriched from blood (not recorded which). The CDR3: CASSRGQGETQYF. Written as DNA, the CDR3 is TGTGCCAGCAGCCGGGGACAGGGGGAGACCCAGTACTTC.